Shown below are 10 T cell receptor beta chains from a single sample sequenced in a study of human T cells and chemical hapten exposure. The time point here: pre-sensitization, week 0. Regarding treatment: therapeutic diphenylcyclopropenone sensitization with weekly scalp DPC. MiXCR, applied by TCRdb to the RACE reads, yields one record per CDR3 protein. The sample contains some 330,000 distinct CDR3 sequences, around 5.5% of which appear only once. This specimen consisted of whole blood, obtained in connection with sensitization to the hapten diphenylcyclopropenone (DPC). The receptors derive from a woman between 18 and 30 years old with alopecia areata. Some clones in this sample may be carry-over from other donors' samples.

This clonotype was observed many times. This chain connects TRBV20-1 to TRBJ2-3; D may be TRBD1 (6 bases). V was cut by 6 bases and J by 7 bases, with 17 bases left in between. CDR1 is DFQATT, CDR2 SNEGSKA, per germline (reference sequence). CDR3 length equals 13 residues. The CDR3 region has the DNA TGCAGTGCCATACAGGGTTTACGGAATACGCAGTATTTT. Encoded protein: CSAIQGLRNTQYF.

This clonotype was counted between two and nine times. The rearrangement joins TRBV7-9 to TRBJ2-7, with D possibly being TRBD1 (6 bases). V lost 0 bases and J 7 bases, leaving 16 bases between the germline ends. This CDR3 is built from 15 residues. Per the germline V gene, CDR1 is SEHNR and CDR2 is FQNEAQ (reference sequence). DNA of the CDR3: TGTGCCAGCAGCTTAGCCGGGACACAGGAATGGGAGCAGTACTTC. Translated, it gives CASSLAGTQEWEQYF.

This clonotype was found a few times. The V call is TRBV5-1, the J call TRBJ1-5; D unclear. The CDR3 sequence is 14 residues long. V was clipped by 2 bases and J by 1 base, with 7 bases between them. Germline-derived CDR1 and CDR2 are SGHRS and YFSETQ. CDR3 region: CASSFRKSNQPQHF. The DNA of the CDR3 is TGCGCCAGCAGCTTTAGGAAGAGCAATCAGCCCCAGCATTTT.

This clonotype was seen at least ten times. The rearrangement links TRBV12-3 or TRBV12-4 to TRBJ1-2; D might be TRBD1 (5 bases). V dropped 4 bases and J dropped 3 bases, with 6 bases sitting between them. The CDR3 contains 12 residues. CDR3: CASSSGYYGYTF. The DNA for the CDR3 is TGTGCCAGCAGTTCAGGGTACTATGGCTACACCTTC.

This chain connects TRBV20-1 to TRBJ2-3, with no clear D. The CDR3 has 13 residues. Per the germline V gene, CDR1 is DFQATT and CDR2 is SNEGSKA (reference sequence). V lost 6 bases, J lost 6 bases, and 16 bases lay in between. The CDR3 sequence is CSAHSYIGDTQYF. The CDR3 DNA reads as TGCAGTGCCCATTCTTATATAGGGGATACGCAGTATTTT.

This clonotype came up many times. The CDR3, as DNA: TGTGCCAGCAGTTATGGCGGAAGCACAGATACGCAGTATTTT. It translates to CASSYGGSTDTQYF. The V call is TRBV6-2 or TRBV6-3, the J call TRBJ2-3, with no clear D. The CDR3 loop spans 14 amino acids. Trimming stripped 3 bases from V and 0 bases from J, with 7 bases between. Germline CDR1 and CDR2: MNHEY and SVGEGT.

This clonotype was recorded many times. The chain has TRBV7-8 and TRBJ2-5, with unresolved D. The CDR3 extends over 14 amino acids. V gave up 5 bases and J gave up 1 base, with 11 bases separating them. Germline V CDR1 and CDR2: SGHVS, FQNEAQ. The CDR3 DNA reads as TGTGCCAGCAGCCCTTTAGTTGTCCAAGAGACCCAGTACTTC. Translated: CASSPLVVQETQYF.

The sample holds many counts of this clonotype. The rearrangement joins TRBV4-1 to TRBJ1-2; 9 positions match TRBD1. The CDR3 is made up of 13 amino acids. V trimming: 2 bases; J trimming: 6 bases; junction bases outside the gene matches: 1. Germline V gene lookup returns CDR1 MGHRA and CDR2 YSYEKL. CDR3 coding DNA: TGCGCCAGCAGCCAAAGGACAGGGGATGGCTACACCTTC. Translated: CASSQRTGDGYTF.

The CDR3 DNA sequence: TGCAGTGCTCCGAAGGGATCGGATGAAGCTTTCTTT. It yields the protein CSAPKGSDEAFF. The genes are TRBV20-1 and TRBJ1-1, with no clear D. The CDR3 spans 12 residues. Trimming stripped 5 bases from V and 7 bases from J, with 14 bases between. Germline V gene sequence: CDR1 DFQATT, CDR2 SNEGSKA (reference sequence).

This clonotype occurred a few times. The chain joins TRBV7-2 to TRBJ1-1; D may be TRBD1 (6 bases). Trimming took off 1 base at V and 4 bases at J, with 13 bases between the two ends. From germline, CDR1 is SGHTA and CDR2 FQGNSA. The CDR3 extends over 15 amino acids. The CDR3 reads CASSLVGAVGTEAFF. CDR3 nucleotides: TGTGCCAGCAGCTTAGTGGGGGCGGTAGGCACTGAAGCTTTCTTT.